This T cell receptor (beta chain) was identified in a study of T cells in Graves' hyperthyroidism and ophthalmopathy. About the research overall: Pretreatment peripheral blood was obtained at initial diagnosis.

The table lists this clonotype with a count of one. The antigen is undetermined. Germline-derived CDR1 and CDR2 are SNHLY and FYNNEI. Unmatched junction bases numbered 8, after V lost 5 bases and J lost 8 bases. This CDR3 contains 14 residues. Clinical symptoms, serum thyroxine and TRAb, thyroid ultrasound and orbital computed tomography were used for the diagnoses. General observations from the study: Blood held most thyroid clonotypes expanded above 0.001 frequency. Using 13 V-J features, a model discriminated ophthalmopathy from stable hyperthyroidism.

RNA transcripts yielded amplified TCR beta CDR3 regions. TCR CDR3 regions were first amplified by RT-PCR with HTBI primers. In TCRdb, the multiplex PCR reads were re-called with MiXCR into one record per CDR3 protein. The sample carries fewer than 350,000 distinct CDR3 sequences, roughly 23% recorded once. V is TRBV2 and J is TRBJ2-1, with TRBD1 identical over 8 bases. The sample comprised blood. The clonotype originates from a woman aged 50 to 60 with Graves' hyperthyroidism. In DNA form, the CDR3 reads TGTGCCAGCAGTAGCACAGGGGGGAGCGATGAGCAGTTCTTC. It is translated as CASSSTGGSDEQFF.